The 28 T cell receptor beta chains in this list originate from one sample, sequenced in a study of regulatory T cells in long-lasting Graves disease. Time point indicated: newly diagnosed GD, antithyroid drugs for less than 3 months. The TCR library used RNA extracted from PBMCs. Assembly of TCR beta libraries relied on iRepertoire HTBI primers together with Arm-PCR of CDR3 regions. MiXCR was run by TCRdb on the multiplex PCR reads, yielding one entry per CDR3 protein. Of a few hundred thousand distinct CDR3 sequences in the sample, 20% are singletons; the top ten hold 14%. Sequenced here: peripheral blood mononuclear cells (PBMCs), sampled at new diagnosis, from a patient treated with antithyroid drugs. These TCRs come from a female donor with Graves disease.

This clonotype was picked up many times. The chain joins TRBV28 to TRBJ2-3, with D possibly TRBD1 on 5 matching bases. CDR3 size: 12 residues. V lost 6 bases, J lost 4 bases, and 8 bases lay in between. The germline V gene has CDR1 MDHEN and CDR2 SYDVKM. CDR3 in DNA: TGTGCCAGCAGCCCCAGGGCAGATACGCAGTATTTT. Protein product: CASSPRADTQYF.

The table lists this clonotype with many counts. The chain is built from TRBV7-2 and TRBJ2-7; 8 nucleotides agree with TRBD2. The CDR3 spans 12 residues. The germline V gene encodes CDR1 SGHTA and CDR2 FQGNSA. The junction had 2 bases not matched to a gene; V was cut back by 4 bases and J by 6 bases. The CDR3 nucleotides read TGTGCCAGCAGCTGGACTAGCCGCGAGCAGTACTTC. This encodes CASSWTSREQYF.

This chain links TRBV20-1 with TRBJ1-3; D is unclear. Deletions cut 3 bases from V and 0 bases from J, with 18 bases between. CDR3 size: 17 residues. The V gene's germline CDR1 is DFQATT and CDR2 SNEGSKA (reference sequence). The CDR3 coding sequence is TGCAGTGCTAGCAGATGGGCCGGAGATTTCTCTGGAAACACCATATATTTT. It is translated as CSASRWAGDFSGNTIYF.

This clonotype was seen ten or more times. The J gene is TRBJ2-5, the V gene TRBV6-1; no reliable D call. The V gene lost 7 bases and the J gene lost 4 bases, with 22 bases spanning the gap. This CDR3 comprises 16 residues. Germline V lookup: CDR1 MNHNS, CDR2 SASEGT. The CDR3 is CASNKKGPGALETQYF. CDR3 nucleotides: TGTGCCAGCAATAAAAAAGGGCCTGGAGCTCTAGAGACCCAGTACTTC.

This clonotype showed up just a few times. The J gene is TRBJ1-5, the V gene TRBV19; D not certain. The CDR3 is made up of 12 amino acids. Germline-derived CDR1 and CDR2 are LNHDA and SQIVND (reference sequence). Trimming took 4 bases from V and 6 from J, leaving 7 bases between them. CDR3 loop: CASSSRSQPQHF. CDR3 nucleotide sequence: TGTGCCAGTAGTAGCCGGAGTCAGCCCCAGCATTTT.

This clonotype appeared many times. This rearrangement joins TRBV5-1 to TRBJ2-7, with D tentatively TRBD2 (5 bases). Germline lookup yields CDR1 SGHRS and CDR2 YFSETQ. Deletions cut 1 base from V and 6 bases from J, with 8 bases between. This CDR3 comprises 12 residues. CDR3 amino acids: CASSLFRGEQYF. CDR3 sequence (DNA): TGCGCCAGCAGCTTGTTCCGGGGCGAGCAGTACTTC.

This chain connects TRBV5-1 to TRBJ1-4, with D possibly being TRBD1 (6 bases). This CDR3 contains 14 residues. CDR1 is SGHRS, CDR2 YFSETQ, per germline. V was trimmed by 5 bases and J by 3 bases, leaving 11 bases between them. The CDR3 loop reads CASRGQPSNEKLFF. The CDR3 coding sequence is TGCGCCAGCAGAGGACAGCCCTCTAATGAAAAACTGTTTTTT.

This clonotype was observed many times. The chain has TRBV3-1 and TRBJ1-5; D gene uncertain. Trimming left V 0 bases short and J 10 bases short, with 10 bases between. The CDR3 sequence is 13 residues long. Germline V gene lookup returns CDR1 LGHDT and CDR2 YNNKEL (reference sequence). In DNA, the CDR3 is TGTGCCAGCAGCCAAGATCAATTGGGACCCCAGCATTTT. Amino acid sequence: CASSQDQLGPQHF.

There are many counts of this clonotype. The rearrangement links TRBV4-3 to TRBJ2-3; the match to TRBD2 covers 7 bases. Trimming at V came to 10 bases and at J to 0 bases, leaving 4 bases not matched to a gene. Per the germline V gene, CDR1 is LGHNA and CDR2 is YSLEER. The CDR3 length is 13 residues. CDR3 coding DNA: TGCGCCACCCGAGCGGGAAGCACAGATACGCAGTATTTT. Translating gives CATRAGSTDTQYF.

The rearrangement uses TRBV29-1 and TRBJ1-4; tentative D call: TRBD1 (6 bases). Germline-derived CDR1 and CDR2 are SQVTM and ANQGSEA. The CDR3 is 13 residues long. V dropped 7 bases and J dropped 8 bases, with 17 bases sitting between them. In DNA form, the CDR3 reads TGCAGCGCCCAGGGGCAGGGGCGGGAAAAACTGTTTTTT. Its protein product is CSAQGQGREKLFF.

The sample holds one count of this clonotype. The CDR3 sequence: CASSPTDNYGYTF. DNA of the CDR3: TGTGCCAGCTCACCTACAGACAACTATGGCTACACCTTC. This chain joins TRBV18 and TRBJ1-2, with D hard to call. Germline CDR1 KGHSH, CDR2 LQKENI. There are 13 residues in the CDR3. V was clipped by 3 bases and J by 2 bases, with 7 bases between them.

This chain connects TRBV24-1 to TRBJ2-1; 8 nucleotides match TRBD1. Losses at the gene ends were 9 bases for V and 2 bases for J; bases not matched to a gene: 8. The germline gives CDR1 KGHDR, CDR2 SFDVKD. This CDR3 is built from 15 residues. The CDR3 DNA is TGTGCCACCTCCCGGACAGGGCGTACCTACAATGAGCAGTTCTTC. Translation gives CATSRTGRTYNEQFF.

This clonotype appeared many times. The chain combines TRBV5-8 with TRBJ1-4; unclear D gene. CDR3 length: 12 amino acids. Trimming cost V 4 bases and J 10 bases, with 11 bases left between them. Germline V CDR1 and CDR2: SGHTS, YDEGEE. CDR3 sequence (DNA): TGTGCCAGCAGCCCGGTTATGGGAAAACTGTTTTTT. Protein product: CASSPVMGKLFF.

This clonotype was detected many times. The gene calls are TRBV7-2 and TRBJ2-7, with TRBD2 identical over 8 bases. The CDR3 runs to 14 residues. The germline CDR1 and CDR2 sequences are SGHTA and FQGNSA. Trimming took 5 bases from V and 3 from J; bases not matched to a gene: 6. The CDR3 sequence is CASSPTSGRYEQYF. CDR3 nucleotide sequence: TGTGCCAGCAGCCCCACTAGCGGCCGCTACGAGCAGTACTTC.

The chain combines TRBV7-2 with TRBJ2-7, with 7 nucleotides matching TRBD1. This CDR3 spans 18 amino acids. Unmatched junction bases numbered 19, after V lost 8 bases and J lost 0 bases. Per germline, CDR1 SGHTA and CDR2 FQGNSA. This CDR3 reads CASSGLILGDRNSYEQYF. CDR3 DNA sequence: TGTGCCAGCTCCGGTTTGATTCTTGGGGACAGAAACTCCTACGAGCAGTACTTC. Based on the CDR3 plus reference TRBV7-2 and TRBJ2-7, the full variable domain is GAGVSQSPSNKVTEKGKDVELRCDPISGHTALYWYRQSLGQGLEFLIYFQGNSAPDKSGLPSDRFSAERTGGSVSTLTIQRTQQEDSAVYLCASSGLILGDRNSYEQYFGPGTRLTVT.

This clonotype was found many times. V usage is TRBV27 and J usage is TRBJ1-6; possibly TRBD1 for D (6 bases). Germline CDR1 is MNHEY and CDR2 is SMNVEV (reference sequence). Trimming pared 10 bases from V and 3 bases from J, leaving 16 bases between. The CDR3 sequence is 15 residues long. The CDR3 nucleotides are TGTGCCACCGGACCAACAGGGCGCTATAATTCACCCCTCCACTTT. Its protein product is CATGPTGRYNSPLHF.

The chain combines TRBV4-3 with TRBJ2-1, with D maybe TRBD2 (5 bases). This CDR3 contains 16 residues. The germline gives CDR1 LGHNA, CDR2 YSLEER. V lost 1 base and J 0 bases, leaving 10 bases between the germline ends. The CDR3 loop is CASSQVHTSSYNEQFF. The CDR3 bases are TGCGCCAGCAGCCAAGTTCACACTAGCTCCTACAATGAGCAGTTCTTC.

V and J are TRBV7-9 and TRBJ1-1; maybe TRBD1 (6 bases). With 5 bases removed from V and 7 bases from J, the gap between germline ends came to 14 bases. Per germline, CDR1 SEHNR and CDR2 FQNEAQ (reference sequence). This CDR3 has 13 residues. The CDR3: CASSVQGQGEAFF. In DNA, the CDR3 is TGTGCCAGCAGCGTACAGGGTCAGGGTGAAGCTTTCTTT. The whole variable domain, filled in from reference TRBV7-9 and TRBJ1-1, reads DTGVSQNPRHKITKRGQNVTFRCDPISEHNRLYWYRQTLGQGPEFLTYFQNEAQLEKSRLLSDRFSAERPKGSFSTLEIQRTEQGDSAMYLCASSVQGQGEAFFGQGTRLTVV.

This clonotype was picked up one time. The J gene is TRBJ2-5, the V gene TRBV11-3; 11 bases agree with TRBD2. The DNA end favors TRBJ2-1, so the J call may be wrong. This CDR3 spans 15 amino acids. The germline V gene has CDR1 SGHNT and CDR2 YENEEA. CDR3 coding DNA: TGTGCCAGCAGCTCCACACTAGCGGGAGTCAATGAGCAGTTCTTC. Its protein is CASSSTLAGVNEQFF.

This clonotype was picked up many times. The chain links TRBV11-3 to TRBJ2-3; tentative D call: TRBD1 (6 bases). V lost 5 bases and J 1 base, leaving 13 bases between the germline ends. Germline-derived CDR1 and CDR2 are SGHNT and YENEEA. The CDR3 runs 15 residues. The CDR3 sequence: CASSIQGGGTDTQYF. In nucleotides, the CDR3 is TGTGCCAGCAGCATACAGGGTGGGGGCACAGATACGCAGTATTTT.

This clonotype was counted at least ten times. The rearrangement uses TRBV2 and TRBJ2-7; 7 bases line up with TRBD2. CDR1 and CDR2 (germline): SNHLY, FYNNEI. The ends lost 0 bases at V and 0 bases at J; junction bases unmatched: 14. The CDR3 contains 19 residues. The CDR3 protein is CASSEARFGAGVSSYEQYF. DNA of the CDR3: TGTGCCAGCAGTGAAGCGAGATTTGGGGCGGGGGTAAGCTCCTACGAGCAGTACTTC. Full variable domain (remainder filled in from reference TRBV2 and TRBJ2-7): EPEVTQTPSHQVTQMGQEVILRCVPISNHLYFYWYRQILGQKVEFLVSFYNNEISEKSEIFDDQFSVERPDGSNFTLKIRSTKLEDSAMYFCASSEARFGAGVSSYEQYFGPGTRLTVT.

At least ten counts were recorded for this clonotype. V gene TRBV6-1 combines with J gene TRBJ2-7; 10 bases map to TRBD1. The CDR3 sequence is 15 residues long. Germline trimming cut 3 bases from V and 4 bases from J; bases unmatched to any gene: 6. Germline V CDR1 and CDR2: MNHNS, SASEGT. CDR3 sequence (DNA): TGTGCCAGCAGTGATCCGGGACAGGGGTTATACGAGCAGTACTTC. Amino acid sequence: CASSDPGQGLYEQYF.

This clonotype was seen ten or more times. The chain combines TRBV10-2 with TRBJ2-1; 7 bases match TRBD1. CDR1 is WSHSY and CDR2 is SAAADI in the germline V gene. After removal of 7 bases from V and 4 bases from J, the junction contained 1 base not matched to a gene. The CDR3 runs to 12 residues. CDR3 sequence: CASKTGYNEQFF. CDR3 coding DNA: TGCGCCAGCAAGACAGGGTACAATGAGCAGTTCTTC.

V gene TRBV7-7 combines with J gene TRBJ2-1; D is perhaps TRBD2 (5 bases). From germline, CDR1 is SSHAT and CDR2 FNYEAQ (reference sequence). Trimming left V 1 base short and J 9 bases short, with 19 bases between. The CDR3 extends over 16 amino acids. The CDR3 spells CASSLGPGSSKSEQFF. Written as DNA, the CDR3 is TGTGCCAGCAGCTTAGGTCCGGGAAGTTCGAAAAGTGAGCAGTTCTTC.

V is TRBV5-5 and J is TRBJ2-5; 9 bases align to TRBD1. Per germline, CDR1 SGHKS and CDR2 YYEKEE (reference sequence). V dropped 3 bases and J dropped 2; count of bases not matched to a gene: 11. This CDR3 is 17 amino acids long. CDR3 in amino acids: CASSSGSVTGGQETQYF. The CDR3 DNA reads TGTGCCAGCAGCTCGGGATCCGTGACAGGGGGGCAAGAGACCCAGTACTTC.

This clonotype was observed at least ten times. The V gene is TRBV20-1, the J gene TRBJ1-2; no definite D call. This CDR3 spans 14 amino acids. Germline CDR1 DFQATT, CDR2 SNEGSKA (reference sequence). Trimming took off 3 bases at V and 6 bases at J, with 17 bases between the two ends. The CDR3, as DNA: TGCAGTGCTAGGCTCCAGGTGAACACTGATGGCTACACCTTC. This codes for CSARLQVNTDGYTF.

In regard to this clonotype: A far bigger clonotype differs at one base, so this is likely a read error. The chain links TRBV6-4 to TRBJ2-5; 13 bases fit TRBD2. Germline V gene lookup returns CDR1 MRHNA and CDR2 SNTAGT. The CDR3 runs 18 residues. Unmatched junction bases numbered 23, after V lost 8 bases and J lost 11 bases. CDR3 DNA sequence: TGTGCCAGCGCCAGGACAGGACTAGCGGGGGCCTTCTACAATGAGCAGTACTTC. Protein: CASARTGLAGAFYNEQYF.

This clonotype was observed many times. J is TRBJ2-7 and V is TRBV7-9; D is ambiguous. CDR1 SEHNR and CDR2 FQNEAQ come from the germline V gene (reference sequence). This CDR3 comprises 11 residues. V lost 5 bases, J lost 7 bases, and 9 bases lay in between. This CDR3 reads CASSVTWEQYF. The CDR3 DNA is TGTGCCAGCAGCGTTACTTGGGAGCAGTACTTC.